The sequence of this T cell receptor (beta chain) was determined in a study of tumor-infiltrating lymphocytes in primary liver carcinoma. With 2 bases removed from V and 0 bases from J, the gap between germline ends came to 13 bases. This CDR3 comprises 16 residues. The V gene's germline CDR1 is SGHRS and CDR2 YFSETQ. Unsorted whole blood supplied the blood RNA, and germline DNA was isolated too. Patients carried chronic HBV infection without prior treatment. Starting material of 500 to 600 ng total RNA yielded TCR beta cDNA via a constant-region primer. Libraries of TCR beta came from three nested multiplex PCR rounds with slightly modified ARM-PCR. Investigators reported that the first two PCR rounds, at 10 cycles each, used TRBV1-TRBV30 forward primers with a C-beta reverse primer. MiXCR, run by TCRdb on the multiplex PCR reads, gives a single entry per CDR3 protein. The table records 330,000 or so distinct CDR3 sequences, less than 75% of them present only once.

General study results and limits: Bulk samples went unsorted, so CD4+ and CD8+ repertoires were not compared.

A remark on this clonotype: The antigen remains unidentified.

Sequencing input: peripheral blood. The chain links TRBV5-1 to TRBJ2-3; weak D call: TRBD1 (6 bases). The clonotype was recovered from a man in his forties with primary liver carcinoma and hepatitis B virus infection. The CDR3 here is CASSFGSGASTDTQYF. CDR3 DNA sequence: TGCGCCAGCAGCTTCGGATCAGGGGCAAGCACAGATACGCAGTATTTT.